This T cell receptor beta chain was found in a study of blood T cell repertoires in COVID-19. Background on the study: Acute and convalescent COVID-19 samples came from the United States, Italy and Spain. PBMCs, B-cell-depleted T cells, or T cells provided the cDNA or gDNA that made up the material.

Trimming removed 7 bases at V and 3 bases at J, with 12 bases between. This CDR3 has 13 amino acids. In the study's own analysis: Reference gene primer amplification gave nucleated cell count estimates. TCRdb's copy holds only in-frame clones and misses some; the assay was immunoSEQ multiplex PCR. That table furnishes V, J and clone size, whereas the DNA furnished D and trimming. The table records 120,000 or so clones, 70% to 80% of them present only once. This TCR derives from a human donor in a cohort sampled during active COVID-19. This chain connects TRBV6-7 to TRBJ1-2; no reliable D call. TRBV6-7 is an ORF, with its function uncertain. Sequencing was done on a sample of peripheral blood. CDR3 sequence: CASILSGYYGYTF. CDR3 in DNA: TGTGCCAGCATTCTTTCGGGGTACTATGGCTACACCTTC.